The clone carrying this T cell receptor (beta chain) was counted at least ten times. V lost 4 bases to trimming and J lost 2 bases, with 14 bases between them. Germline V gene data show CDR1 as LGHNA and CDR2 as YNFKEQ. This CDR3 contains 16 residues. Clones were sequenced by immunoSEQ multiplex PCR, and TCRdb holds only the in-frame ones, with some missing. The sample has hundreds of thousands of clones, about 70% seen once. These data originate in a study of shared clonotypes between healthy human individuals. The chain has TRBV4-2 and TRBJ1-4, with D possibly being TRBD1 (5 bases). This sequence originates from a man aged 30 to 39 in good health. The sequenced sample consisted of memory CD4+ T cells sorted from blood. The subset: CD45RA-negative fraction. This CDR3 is CASSPMSRDTNEKLFF. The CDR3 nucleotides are TGTGCCAGCAGCCCAATGTCCCGGGACACTAATGAAAAACTGTTTTTT.